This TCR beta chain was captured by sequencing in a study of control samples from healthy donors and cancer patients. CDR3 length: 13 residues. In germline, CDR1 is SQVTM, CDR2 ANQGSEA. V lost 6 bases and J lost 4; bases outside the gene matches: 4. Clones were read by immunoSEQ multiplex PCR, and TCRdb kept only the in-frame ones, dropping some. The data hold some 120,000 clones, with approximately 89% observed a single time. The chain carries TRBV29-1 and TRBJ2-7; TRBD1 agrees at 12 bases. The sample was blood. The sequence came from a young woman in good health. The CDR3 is CSVQGQGAYEQYF. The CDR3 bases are TGCAGCGTCCAGGGACAGGGGGCGTACGAGCAGTACTTC.